A selection of T cell receptor beta chains follows, all from one sample in a study of OX40 agonist ivuxolimab in advanced cancers. Data came from immunoSEQ multiplex PCR; TCRdb stores just in-frame clones and leaves some out. The repertoire holds tens of thousands of clones, roughly 90% seen once, with 18% in the top ten. Sequenced material: CD4+ or CD8+ T cells sorted from blood, taken in a trial of the OX40 agonist ivuxolimab. The receptors were sampled from an adult with an advanced solid tumor such as melanoma, head and neck, liver or kidney cancer. Both conserved end residues are part of each CDR3. A D gene is named only where the DNA matches it firmly. Expanded clones get a size class; other rows say once, few or many, or leave the size out.

TRBV27,-,-,TRBJ2-3,CASSLYTSTDTQYF
TRBV27,-,TRBD1,TRBJ2-7,CASSLDRAGDEQYF
TRBV15,-,-,TRBJ2-3,CATSPYSSDTQYF
TRBV7-2,-,-,TRBJ2-6,CASSADSGSGANVLTF
TRBV2,-,-,TRBJ1-2,CASSEWSEPNYGYTF
TRBV27,once,-,TRBJ1-2,CASSFALGAPIPIYGYTF
TRBV5-4,-,-,TRBJ2-5,CASSTLPGHQETQYF
TRBV11-2,-,-,TRBJ2-5,CASSLGETQYF
TRBV10-3,-,-,TRBJ2-2,CAISESGLFAGELFF
TRBV11-2,-,TRBD2,TRBJ2-1,CASSLGTSGGPDYNEQFF
TRBV10-3,few,-,TRBJ1-5,CASSEEGRARYQPQHF
TRBV7-2,-,-,TRBJ1-2,CASSLELTVNYGYTF
TRBV7-8,-,-,TRBJ1-5,CASSLGGGKGNQPQHF
TRBV7-6,-,-,TRBJ2-7,CASSLGPGAGYEQYF
TRBV7-2,medium-sized,-,TRBJ1-1,CASSYDPNTEAFF
TRBV25-1,-,-,TRBJ2-7,CASSLEGREQYF
TRBV6-1,-,TRBD1,TRBJ2-3,CASIRQGADTQYF
TRBV7-3,once,-,TRBJ1-2,CASSLRVEDGYTF
TRBV7-8,-,TRBD1,TRBJ2-6,CASSLQGAGLPGANVLTF
TRBV7-8,once,-,TRBJ1-1,CASSLRRVNTEAFF
TRBV6-5,-,TRBD2,TRBJ2-7,CASTPLAGELYEQYF
TRBV7-8,once,-,TRBJ2-6,CASSLGTSSSGANVLTF
TRBV6-6,-,TRBD2,TRBJ2-1,CASSPGGASSYNEQFF
TRBV7-9,-,-,TRBJ1-1,CASSFGQGEAFF
TRBV5-1,once,-,TRBJ2-4,CASSQTELGAKNIQYF
TRBV2,-,TRBD1,TRBJ1-5,CASSTYLDRGDQPQHF
TRBV15,-,TRBD1,TRBJ2-1,CATSRGPTGQGAVDEQFF
TRBV13,-,TRBD1,TRBJ1-5,CASSLTGRQPQHF
TRBV7-9,-,-,TRBJ2-3,CASTPLSNTDTQYF
TRBV7-2,-,-,TRBJ2-5,CASSLAVEETQYF
TRBV28,-,-,TRBJ2-1,CASSLSQSYNEQFF
TRBV10-3,-,TRBD1,TRBJ2-1,CAISDADRGSREEQFF
TRBV5-1,once,TRBD1,TRBJ1-2,CASSAGQGSDGYTF
TRBV4-2,medium-sized,-,TRBJ1-5,CASSQEQGYGNQPQHF
TRBV5-6,-,-,TRBJ2-7,CASSQDGYEQYF
TRBV9,-,-,TRBJ1-2,CASSVGGAGNGYTF
TRBV6-1,-,-,TRBJ1-1,CASSDWDPVGTEAFF
TRBV7-9,-,-,TRBJ2-5,CASSLKGVQETQYF
TRBV9,-,TRBD1,TRBJ1-1,CASSHRDRGYMNTEAFF
TRBV13,-,-,TRBJ2-3,CASSLLDGTDTQYF
TRBV6-1,-,-,TRBJ2-1,CASSEAEVRAGNEQFF
TRBV11-2,few,TRBD1,TRBJ2-3,CASSEEWTGATDTQYF
TRBV27,-,TRBD1,TRBJ2-1,CASSWGDRVNNEQFF
TRBV15,-,TRBD1,TRBJ2-5,CATSSNRGGGETQYF
TRBV7-9,-,-,TRBJ2-1,CASSLGGLKDEQFF
TRBV9,-,TRBD1,TRBJ1-2,CASSPGGANYGYTF
TRBV6-1,-,TRBD2,TRBJ2-1,CASSEGGGFGEQFF
TRBV30,-,TRBD1,TRBJ2-7,CAWSLGTGDYEQYF
TRBV23-1,-,-,TRBJ1-3,CASSQWLSAGVSSGNTIYF
TRBV4-3,-,-,TRBJ1-6,CASSQDRLGNSPLHF
TRBV19,once,TRBD2,TRBJ2-7,CASSTGGYEQYF